The clone carrying this T cell receptor (beta chain) appeared a few times. What it binds is unknown. This entry is derived from a study of T-cell memory formation after mild COVID-19. Each CDR3 protein is one row after TCRdb ran MiXCR on the 5' RACE reads. The data hold just under 550,000 distinct CDR3 sequences, with roughly 22% observed a single time. Study-level results: Contracting CD4+ clones were located mainly in CM and EM, and CD8+ clones in EMRA.

Trimming took off 2 bases at V and 8 bases at J, with 10 bases between the two ends. The germline V gene has CDR1 MNHEY and CDR2 SVGAGI. This CDR3 has 14 residues. The sequenced sample was PBMCs or a T cell subset sorted from them (not recorded which). The clonotype was recovered from an adult woman who had mild COVID-19 (a few samples of this study predate the infection). Cell type and time point are not known. This chain joins TRBV6-5 and TRBJ1-6; TRBD1 is a possible D gene (5 bases). The CDR3 region has the DNA TGTGCCAGCAGTTACGACAGAAGGGATTCACCCCTCCACTTT. Amino acid sequence: CASSYDRRDSPLHF.